This TCR beta chain was recorded in a study of cytomegalovirus exposure and HLA in healthy donors. This PCR relied on a set of 60 Vbeta primers and 13 Jbeta primers. Sequencing used immunoSEQ multiplex PCR; TCRdb keeps in-frame clones, though not all of them. The profile shows some 110,000 clones, 80% to 85% of them singletons. The V gene end was trimmed by 4 bases and the J gene end by 4 bases; junction bases not matched to a gene: 5. Germline loops: CDR1 KGHSH, CDR2 LQKENI. The CDR3 totals 15 residues. Sequencing was carried out using PBMCs. The origin of this receptor is a man aged 25-45 years in good health and CMV-seronegative. The chain links TRBV18 to TRBJ1-4, with TRBD1 matching over 8 bases. The CDR3: CASSLGQGHNEKLFF. The CDR3 nucleotides read TGTGCCAGCTCACTAGGACAGGGCCATAATGAAAAACTGTTTTTT.